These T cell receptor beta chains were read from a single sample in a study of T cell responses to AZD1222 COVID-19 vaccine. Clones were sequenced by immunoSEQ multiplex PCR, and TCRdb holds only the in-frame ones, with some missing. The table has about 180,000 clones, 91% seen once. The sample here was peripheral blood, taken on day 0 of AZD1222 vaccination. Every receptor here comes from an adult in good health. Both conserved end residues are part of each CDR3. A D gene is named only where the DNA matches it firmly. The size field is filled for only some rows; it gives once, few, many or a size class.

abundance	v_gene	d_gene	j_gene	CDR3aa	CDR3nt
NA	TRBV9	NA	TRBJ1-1	CASSVEDRARTEAFF	TGTGCCAGCAGCGTAGAGGACCGGGCCAGGACTGAAGCTTTCTTT
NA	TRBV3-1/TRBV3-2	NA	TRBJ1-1	CASSQGSGTRGAEAFF	TGTGCCAGCAGCCAAGGATCGGGGACCCGGGGGGCTGAAGCTTTCTTT
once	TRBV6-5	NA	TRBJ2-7	CASSYPGEGYEQYF	TGTGCCAGCAGTTACCCCGGTGAGGGCTACGAGCAGTACTTC
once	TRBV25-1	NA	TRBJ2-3	CAVRGWGTDTQYF	TGTGCCGTCCGGGGATGGGGCACAGATACGCAGTATTTT
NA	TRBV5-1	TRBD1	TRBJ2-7	CASSGGTGGYNYEQYF	TGCGCCAGCAGCGGCGGGACAGGGGGCTACAACTACGAGCAGTACTTC
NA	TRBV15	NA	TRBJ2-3	CATSRDLTDTQYF	TGTGCCACCAGCAGAGATCTTACAGATACGCAGTATTTT
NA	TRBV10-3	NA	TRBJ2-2	CAISEGWGTGELFF	TGTGCCATCAGTGAGGGTTGGGGCACCGGGGAGCTGTTTTTT
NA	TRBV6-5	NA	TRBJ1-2	CASSSITQAYGYTF	TGTGCCAGCAGTTCGATAACCCAGGCGTATGGCTACACCTTC
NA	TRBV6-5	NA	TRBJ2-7	CASSYYRTAYEQYF	TGTGCCAGCAGTTACTATCGGACAGCCTACGAGCAGTACTTC
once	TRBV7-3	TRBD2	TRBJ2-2	CASSSSLAGGTGELFF	TGTGCCAGCAGCTCCTCACTAGCGGGAGGGACCGGGGAGCTGTTTTTT
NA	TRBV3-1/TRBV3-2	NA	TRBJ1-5	CASSQGGAGNQPQHF	TGTGCCAGCAGCCAAGGGGGGGCGGGCAATCAGCCCCAGCATTTT